The rows below give T cell receptor beta chains drawn from one sample of a study of shared clonotypes between healthy human individuals. Generated by immunoSEQ multiplex PCR, the TCRdb table keeps only in-frame clones and is missing some. Of 1,400,000 or so clones in the sample, about 98.5% were seen once. Source material: naive CD4+ T cells sorted from blood. The origin of the receptors is a man aged 30-40 years in good health. Each CDR3 is given with its conserved first and last residue. The D gene is left open where the match is weak. A row's size may be missing; if present it is once, few, many or a size class.

>TRBV5-1|TRBJ2-5|TRBD2|NA
TGCGCCAGCAGCTTGCGGGAGGTGCTTGAGACCCAGTACTTC
CASSLREVLETQYF
>TRBV4-1|TRBJ2-7|TRBD1|NA
TGCACCAGCAGCCAACCGGACAGGGCTTACGAGCAGTACTTC
CTSSQPDRAYEQYF
>TRBV18|TRBJ2-1|TRBD2|NA
TGTGCCAGCTCACCCCGGGAGGGGATTGAGCAGTTCTTC
CASSPREGIEQFF
>TRBV9|TRBJ2-2|TRBD1|once
TGTGCCAGCAGCACCCCCGGGACAGGAAACACCGGGGAGCTGTTTTTT
CASSTPGTGNTGELFF
>TRBV7-9|TRBJ2-1|TRBD2|NA
TGTGCCAGCAGCTTCGGGAGGGATGAGCAGTTCTTC
CASSFGRDEQFF
>TRBV19|TRBJ2-2|NA|NA
TGTGCCAGCCCAACATGGACGAACACCGGGGAGCTGTTTTTT
CASPTWTNTGELFF
>TRBV6-5|TRBJ1-1|NA|NA
TGTGCCAGCACCGACGCAGGGAACACTGAAGCTTTCTTT
CASTDAGNTEAFF
>TRBV5-4|TRBJ2-5|NA|NA
TGTGCCAGCAGCTGGAATCGGGGGATACAAGAGACCCAGTACTTC
CASSWNRGIQETQYF
>TRBV30|TRBJ1-2|NA|NA
TGTGCCTGGTCCCAGGGGCGACGTAACTATGGCTACACCTTC
CAWSQGRRNYGYTF
>TRBV28|TRBJ2-3|NA|NA
TGTGCCTTACAGGGTTATGCGGCAGATACGCAGTATTTT
CALQGYAADTQYF
>TRBV7-9|TRBJ2-3|NA|NA
TGTGCCAGCAGCTTAGGGCTCCAGGGTGGGGATACGCAGTATTTT
CASSLGLQGGDTQYF
>TRBV9|TRBJ2-1|TRBD2|NA
TGTGCCAGCAACACCGGGACTAGAAACAATGAGCAGTTCTTC
CASNTGTRNNEQFF
>TRBV19|TRBJ2-3|TRBD2|NA
TGTGCCAGTAGTATTACCGGGAGGCCGGTAGATACGCAGTATTTT
CASSITGRPVDTQYF
>TRBV7-2|TRBJ1-1|NA|NA
TGTGCCAGCAGCCCAAGGGTCCTACTGTGGGCTTTCTTT
CASSPRVLLWAFF
>TRBV13|TRBJ2-1|NA|NA
TGTGCCAGCAGCTTAATGCCAGAACTTTACAATGAGCAGTTCTTC
CASSLMPELYNEQFF
>TRBV20-1|TRBJ2-7|NA|NA
TGCAGTGCCCTCGAATACGAGCAGTACTTC
CSALEYEQYF
>TRBV7-7|TRBJ2-5|TRBD1|NA
TGTGCTAGCAGCTTACGGGACAGGAAAGAGACCCAGTACTTC
CASSLRDRKETQYF
>TRBV5-4|TRBJ1-4|TRBD1|NA
TGTGCCAGCAGCCTTGGACAGGCGGGTGAAAAACTGTTTTTT
CASSLGQAGEKLFF
>TRBV10-2|TRBJ2-7|TRBD2|NA
TGCGCCAGCGGGCCTGGGGGTTTTGGCGGGAGTCTTAACGAGCAGTACTTC
CASGPGGFGGSLNEQYF
>TRBV27|TRBJ1-2|NA|NA
TGTGCCAGCAGTCGATGGGGGTCTGGCTACACCTTC
CASSRWGSGYTF
>TRBV9|TRBJ2-2|TRBD2|NA
TGTGCCAGCAGCGTTCCTAGCGGGAGGGCCGCCGGGGAGCTGTTTTTT
CASSVPSGRAAGELFF
>TRBV4-3|TRBJ2-2|TRBD2|NA
TGCGCCAGCAGCCAAGGTGTACTAGCGGGAGGGCCGCTCACCGGGGAGCTGTTTTTT
CASSQGVLAGGPLTGELFF
>TRBV5-1|TRBJ2-7|NA|once
TGCGCCAGCAGCTTGGGCGTATATAGGGGAGAGTTTGGAGAAACCTACGAGCAGTACTTC
CASSLGVYRGEFGETYEQYF
>TRBV29-1|TRBJ1-2|NA|NA
TGCAGCGTTGTAGAGGGGAACTATGGCTACACCTTC
CSVVEGNYGYTF
>TRBV2|TRBJ2-1|TRBD2|once
TGTGCCAGCAGTGGCCCAGCGGGAGACCCCAATGAGCAGTTCTTC
CASSGPAGDPNEQFF
>TRBV6-4|TRBJ2-7|NA|NA
TGTGCCAGCAGTGACTCGTCAGGGCCTTTCTCCTACGAGCAGTACTTC
CASSDSSGPFSYEQYF
>TRBV30|TRBJ2-1|NA|NA
TGTGCCTGGAGTGTACGCGGGACAGCCTACAATGAGCAGTTCTTC
CAWSVRGTAYNEQFF
>TRBV29-1|TRBJ2-1|NA|NA
TGCAGCGCCCGGCGGACTGACTACAATGAGCAGTTCTTC
CSARRTDYNEQFF
>TRBV27|TRBJ2-1|NA|NA
TGTGCCAGCAGTCCATTGGCCTCCTACAATGAGCAGTTCTTC
CASSPLASYNEQFF
>TRBV14|TRBJ2-3|NA|NA
TGTGCCAGCAGCGCAAAGAATACGCAGTATTTT
CASSAKNTQYF
>TRBV29-1|TRBJ1-1|NA|NA
TGCAGCGCATACGGCAGGACGAACACTGAAGCTTTCTTT
CSAYGRTNTEAFF
>TRBV27|TRBJ2-7|TRBD1|NA
TGTGCCAGCAGGCTACAGGGGAGCTACGAGCAGTACTTC
CASRLQGSYEQYF
>TRBV5-1|TRBJ2-7|NA|once
TGCGCCAGCAGCTTGGTTGGGGATTCTACCTACGAGCAGTACTTC
CASSLVGDSTYEQYF
>TRBV7-2|TRBJ2-5|NA|NA
TGTGCCAGCAGCCCCTGGGTGGGAGAGACCCAGTACTTC
CASSPWVGETQYF
>TRBV7-9|TRBJ1-3|NA|NA
TGTGCCAGCAGTACCTCGGGGGTGGGTCGTGGAAACACCATATATTTT
CASSTSGVGRGNTIYF
>TRBV18|TRBJ2-5|TRBD2|NA
TGTGCCAGCTCACCTTGGACAGGGGGGACTAGCGGGAGTTCAGAGACCCAGTACTTC
CASSPWTGGTSGSSETQYF
>TRBV7-9|TRBJ1-1|NA|NA
TGTGCCAGCAACGGCAGGGCGAACACTGAAGCTTTCTTT
CASNGRANTEAFF
>TRBV7-8|TRBJ2-7|TRBD2|NA
TGTGCCAGCAGCTTAGGAGCCACTAGCGGGAAGACCTACGAGCAGTACTTC
CASSLGATSGKTYEQYF
>TRBV5-1|TRBJ1-1|NA|NA
TGCGCCAGCAGCGTCGTTAAAAACACTGAAGCTTTCTTT
CASSVVKNTEAFF
>TRBV5-1|TRBJ2-3|TRBD2|NA
TGCGCCAGCAGCTCCCCTAGCGGGAGTTATAGGGGCACAGATACGCAGTATTTT
CASSSPSGSYRGTDTQYF
>TRBV28|TRBJ2-5|TRBD1|NA
TGTGCCAGCAGTTCGACAGGGGGCGGAGAGACCCAGTACTTC
CASSSTGGGETQYF
>TRBV7-7|TRBJ1-2|NA|NA
TGTGCCAGCAGCCCCATTCTGCTAGGTGGCTACACCTTC
CASSPILLGGYTF
>TRBV28|TRBJ2-7|NA|NA
TGTGCCAGCAGTGGGAGCTCCTACGAGCAGTACTTC
CASSGSSYEQYF
>TRBV9|TRBJ2-5|TRBD2|NA
TGTGCCAGCAGCGTAGGACTAGCGGACCAAGAGACCCAGTACTTC
CASSVGLADQETQYF
>TRBV27|TRBJ2-7|NA|NA
TGTGCCAGCAGTTTCTGGACAGCACCCTACGAGCAGTACTTC
CASSFWTAPYEQYF
>TRBV28|TRBJ1-1|NA|NA
TGTGCCAGCAGTTTATCTGGGAACACTGAAGCTTTCTTT
CASSLSGNTEAFF
>TRBV28|TRBJ2-7|TRBD1|NA
TGTGCCAACTTGACCCCGGGACAGCGTTTTTCCTACGAGCAGTACTTC
CANLTPGQRFSYEQYF
>TRBV5-1|TRBJ1-3|NA|NA
TGCGCCAGCAGCTTGTCGACCTCTGGAAACACCATATATTTT
CASSLSTSGNTIYF
>TRBV11-2|TRBJ2-7|TRBD1|NA
TGTGCCAGCAGCTGGGGACAGGGTGACGAGCAGTACTTC
CASSWGQGDEQYF